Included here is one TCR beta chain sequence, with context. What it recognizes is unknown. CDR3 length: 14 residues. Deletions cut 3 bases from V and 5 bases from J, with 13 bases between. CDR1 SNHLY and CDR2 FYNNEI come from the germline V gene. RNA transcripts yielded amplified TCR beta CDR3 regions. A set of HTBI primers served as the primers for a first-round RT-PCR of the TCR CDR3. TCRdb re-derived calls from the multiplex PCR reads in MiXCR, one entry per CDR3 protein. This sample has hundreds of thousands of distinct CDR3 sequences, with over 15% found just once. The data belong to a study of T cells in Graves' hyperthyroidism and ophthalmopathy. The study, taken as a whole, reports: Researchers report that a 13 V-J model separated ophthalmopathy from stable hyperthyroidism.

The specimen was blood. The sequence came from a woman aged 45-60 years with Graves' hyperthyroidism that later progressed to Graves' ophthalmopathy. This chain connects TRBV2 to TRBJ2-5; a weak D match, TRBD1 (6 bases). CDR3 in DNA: TGTGCCAGCAGTGATCTGGACAGAAGGGAGACCCAGTACTTC. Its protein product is CASSDLDRRETQYF.